In this sample, the clone carrying this T cell receptor beta chain turned up many times. The antigen remains undetermined. This record belongs to a study of identical twins. Notes on the study in general: Findings depended on cross-sectional statistics rather than tracking the same donors. When twins shared out-of-frame alpha sequences, those sequences had excess low generation probability.

The authors used template switching to add a universal primer site and gave cDNA unique molecular identifiers. TCRdb redid the calling of the 5' RACE reads with MiXCR, one entry per CDR3 protein. This sample has about 150,000 distinct CDR3 sequences, with 3% to 4% found just once. Only healthy Caucasians were enrolled as donors. This CDR3 region has 17 residues. V was clipped by 2 bases and J by 1 base, with 17 bases between them. Looked up from germline, CDR1 is MGHRA and CDR2 is YSYEKL. The receptor was derived from a man between 18 and 29 years old in good health. The sequenced sample consisted of memory T cells sorted from blood. V is TRBV4-1 and J is TRBJ1-2, with a weak D call TRBD1 (5 bases). The CDR3: CASSQTEPGRINYGYTF. The CDR3 DNA reads TGCGCCAGCAGCCAAACAGAACCGGGACGGATTAACTATGGCTACACCTTC.